This TCR beta chain was sequenced in a study of T and B cells in COVID-19 patients. Multiplex PCR with BIOMED2 TRB-A/B primer pools amplified TRB rearrangements. TCRdb redid the calling of the multiplex PCR reads with MiXCR, one entry per CDR3 protein. The repertoire holds about 7,000 distinct CDR3 sequences, approximately 22% seen once, with less than 4.5% in the top ten. General observations from the study: In COVID-19 patients, T cell receptor beta variable and joining gene use was reportedly strongly skewed. CD4+, regulatory T cell, CD8+ and sorted SARS-CoV-2-responsive or tetramer+ T cells were not yet sequenced. Blood from mildly ill patients while symptomatic, and early samples from severe cases, were scarce.

This clonotype is judged medium-sized. Its specificity is unknown. From blood, roughly 220-550 ng of genomic DNA served as TRB template. The source of this sequence is a human donor who had recovered from COVID-19. Sequenced sample: blood.

CDR3 sequence (DNA): TGTGCCAGCAGCTCCGTTATTGCGGGGGGCCCAGATACGCAGTATTTT. Its protein product is CASSSVIAGGPDTQYF. The V and J genes are TRBV7-6 and TRBJ2-3; 8 nucleotides agree with TRBD2. J lost 4 bases, V lost 4 bases, and 10 bases had no gene match. The germline V gene has CDR1 SGHVS and CDR2 FNYEAQ. This CDR3 is 16 amino acids long.